This TCR beta chain was sequenced for a study of Ad26.COV2.S vaccination and SARS-CoV-2 variants. The sample's treatment: roughly 18 received Ad26.COV2.S at low or high dose, single or two shots; roughly 5 received placebo; per-sample allocation not given. The study sampled participants on day 63 after the first vaccine or placebo injection. Some clones are missing from TCRdb's copy, which holds only in-frame ones; the method was immunoSEQ multiplex PCR. The data contain about 350,000 clones, about 88% of them seen just once; the ten biggest clones take up 6.4%. CDR3 size: 14 residues. The V gene's germline CDR1 is ENHRY and CDR2 SYGVKD. Trimming at V came to 10 bases and at J to 7 bases, leaving 10 bases not matched to a gene.

The chain joins TRBV10-3 to TRBJ2-2; 9 bases agree with TRBD1. The origin of this receptor is a person aged 18-60 years who received the Ad26.COV2.S COVID-19 vaccine or a placebo. The source material was peripheral blood, sampled in a trial of Ad26.COV2.S vaccine versus placebo. For the CDR3, the DNA is TGTGCCACAACGTTACAGGGGGCGGGCGGGGAGCTGTTTTTT. This codes for CATTLQGAGGELFF.